The present TCR beta chain was sequenced within a study of early T cells in non-severe SARS-CoV-2 infection. Study details: Investigators sequenced bulk RNA drawn from unsorted whole blood, and chains remained unpaired.

By sample fraction, this clonotype is large (0.1 to 1%). The antigen is not known. The germline gives CDR1 LGHDT, CDR2 YNNKEL (reference sequence). With 0 bases removed from V and 2 bases from J, the gap between germline ends came to 7 bases. The length of the CDR3 is 14 residues. General study results and limits: Matching against VDJdb likely underestimated virus-specific expansions, favoring anti-spike CD8.

The protocol attached unique molecular identifiers to individual cDNA molecules. MiXCR, run by TCRdb on the 5' RACE reads, gives a single entry per CDR3 protein. The top ten clones hold approximately 3% of a sample with roughly 66,000 distinct CDR3 sequences, around 9% of them seen once. This sequence joins TRBV3-1 and TRBJ2-5, with unresolved D. The TCR was taken from an adult who was a healthcare worker with PCR-confirmed SARS-CoV-2 infection or an uninfected control (not recorded which). Sequencing input: whole blood. The CDR3 sequence: CASSQDYLQETQYF. DNA of the CDR3: TGTGCCAGCAGCCAAGATTACCTGCAAGAGACCCAGTACTTC.